This entry describes one T cell receptor (beta chain). Trimming removed 1 base from V and 1 base from J, with 7 bases in between. The CDR3 is 14 residues long. Germline V gene lookup returns CDR1 SNHLY and CDR2 FYNNEI. The data were produced by immunoSEQ multiplex PCR, yet TCRdb's version contains in-frame clones alone and is incomplete. The data contain 150,000 or so clones, approximately 85% of them singletons. This specimen belongs to a study of blood T cell repertoires in COVID-19. Study as a whole: Both acute and convalescent COVID-19 samples were obtained from the United States, Italy and Spain. PBMCs, B-cell-depleted T cells, or T cells were the source of the cDNA or gDNA that made up the material.

This sequence joins TRBV2 and TRBJ1-1; a weak D match, TRBD1 (5 bases). Material for sequencing was peripheral blood. The sequence came from a man in his 60s with COVID-19, enrolled during active disease. The DNA for the CDR3 is TGTGCCAGCAGTGAAGGGGGCTGGAACACTGAAGCTTTCTTT. Translating gives CASSEGGWNTEAFF. The variable domain in full, with the rest retrieved from reference TRBV2 and TRBJ1-1, is EPEVTQTPSHQVTQMGQEVILRCVPISNHLYFYWYRQILGQKVEFLVSFYNNEISEKSEIFDDQFSVERPDGSNFTLKIRSTKLEDSAMYFCASSEGGWNTEAFFGQGTRLTVV.